The 32 T cell receptor beta chains in this list originate from one sample, sequenced in a study of blood T cell repertoires in COVID-19. TCRdb keeps only in-frame clones here, not all; method: immunoSEQ multiplex PCR. This table has 200,000 to 250,000 clones, approximately 84% appearing once. Sample: peripheral blood. Receptor source: an elderly woman with COVID-19, enrolled during active disease.

This clone was seen a handful of times. CDR3 sequence: CATRENADNEQFF. The CDR3 nucleotides read TGTGCCACCCGGGAGAACGCGGACAATGAGCAGTTCTTC. The chain links TRBV10-3 to TRBJ2-1; D might be TRBD2 (6 bases). Trimming took off 10 bases at V and 5 bases at J, with 15 bases between the two ends. The CDR3 consists of 13 residues. The germline V gene has CDR1 ENHRY and CDR2 SYGVKD.

Of note for this clone: The germline gene is not matched at one end of the junction; a read error may be the cause. This rearrangement joins TRBV27 to TRBJ1-2; D ambiguous. This CDR3 contains 13 residues. Germline V gives CDR1 MNHEY, CDR2 SMNVEV (reference sequence). The CDR3 region is CACSTANGYGYTF. CDR3 sequence (DNA): TGTGCCTGCAGTACAGCAAACGGCTATGGCTACACCTTC.

This clone was found once. The rearrangement uses TRBV19 and TRBJ2-7; a possible D gene is TRBD1 (5 bases). Deletions cut 7 bases from V and 7 bases from J, with 20 bases between. This CDR3 has 14 amino acids. CDR1 is LNHDA, CDR2 SQIVND, per germline (reference sequence). The CDR3 DNA follows: TGTGCCAGTAAGGTAGGGGCCGGCCGCGGTGAGCAGTACTTC. Protein: CASKVGAGRGEQYF.

This sequence joins TRBV5-5 and TRBJ2-5, with 7 bases identical to TRBD1. V lost 3 bases, J lost 3 bases, and 2 bases stayed unmatched. The length of the CDR3 is 13 residues. Per germline, CDR1 SGHKS and CDR2 YYEKEE (reference sequence). In nucleotides, the CDR3 is TGTGCCAGCAGCTCCCAGGGGGAAGAGACCCAGTACTTC. The encoded protein is CASSSQGEETQYF.

The rearrangement joins TRBV5-1 to TRBJ1-3; no clear D gene. Trimming shortened V by 4 bases and J by 1 base, and 21 bases separated the two germline ends. This CDR3 has 18 amino acids. The germline V gene encodes CDR1 SGHRS and CDR2 YFSETQ. The CDR3 DNA is TGCGCCAGCAGCCTCATCCCCGGCGGACCGGGATCTGGAAACACCATATATTTT. As protein: CASSLIPGGPGSGNTIYF.

The chain combines TRBV10-2 with TRBJ2-7, with 7 nucleotides matching TRBD1. CDR3 size: 14 residues. V trimming: 4 bases; J trimming: 1 base; junction bases outside the gene matches: 4. Germline CDR1 WSHSY, CDR2 SAAADI. The DNA for the CDR3 is TGCGCCAGCAGTGGGACAGGCGATTCCTACGAGCAGTACTTC. Its protein product is CASSGTGDSYEQYF.

CDR3 amino acids: CASALGQGTEQYF. CDR3 nucleotide sequence: TGCGCCAGCGCCCTGGGACAGGGCACCGAGCAGTACTTC. The chain links TRBV5-1 to TRBJ2-7; 9 bases map to TRBD1. J gave up 6 bases and V 7 bases, and 8 bases lay outside the gene matches. The CDR3 runs to 13 residues. Germline V gene sequence: CDR1 SGHRS, CDR2 YFSETQ.

The rearrangement uses TRBV5-1 and TRBJ2-7; TRBD2 matches at 9 bases. With V trimmed by 1 base and J by 1 base, 9 bases remained unmatched. CDR1 is SGHRS, CDR2 YFSETQ, per germline. The CDR3 spans 17 residues. The CDR3 DNA is TGCGCCAGCAGCTTGAGGCTAGCGGGAACGGTTTCCTACGAGCAGTACTTC. Its translation: CASSLRLAGTVSYEQYF.

The V and J genes are TRBV25-1 and TRBJ1-2; unclear D gene. The germline gives CDR1 MGHDK, CDR2 SYGVNS. This CDR3 region has 14 residues. Trimming took off 5 bases at V and 2 bases at J, with 12 bases between the two ends. This CDR3 reads CASSHEGRNYGYTF. DNA of the CDR3: TGTGCCAGCAGTCATGAGGGCAGGAACTATGGCTACACCTTC.

The rearrangement links TRBV5-6 to TRBJ2-4, with D hard to call. V was trimmed by 4 bases and J by 1 base, leaving 9 bases between them. This CDR3 region has 14 residues. Germline V gives CDR1 SGHDT, CDR2 YYEEEE. CDR3 sequence reads: CASSLPAAKNIQYF. Written as DNA, the CDR3 is TGTGCCAGCAGCCTCCCAGCGGCCAAAAACATTCAGTACTTC.

The rearrangement joins TRBV11-3 to TRBJ1-5, with TRBD1 identical over 7 bases. V lost 1 base to trimming and J lost 0 bases; unmatched junction nucleotides: 3. The germline V gene has CDR1 SGHNT and CDR2 YENEEA. The CDR3 runs to 16 residues. As DNA, the CDR3 is TGTGCCAGCAGCTTAGTCGGACAGGCTAGCAATCAGCCCCAGCATTTT. As protein: CASSLVGQASNQPQHF.

The rearrangement uses TRBV7-9 and TRBJ2-7; D call uncertain. The germline V gene encodes CDR1 SEHNR and CDR2 FQNEAQ (reference sequence). The CDR3 is made up of 12 amino acids. V was shortened by 5 bases and J by 1 base, with 6 bases between the two germline ends. CDR3 sequence: CASSERSYEQYF. The CDR3 DNA reads as TGTGCCAGCAGCGAGAGATCCTACGAGCAGTACTTC. Full variable domain (outside the CDR3, taken from reference TRBV7-9 and TRBJ2-7): DTGVSQNPRHKITKRGQNVTFRCDPISEHNRLYWYRQTLGQGPEFLTYFQNEAQLEKSRLLSDRFSAERPKGSFSTLEIQRTEQGDSAMYLCASSERSYEQYFGPGTRLTVT.

The rearrangement links TRBV6-5 to TRBJ2-7, with a weak D call TRBD1 (6 bases). Germline CDR1 and CDR2: MNHEY and SVGAGI. Trimming left V 0 bases short and J 2 bases short, with 8 bases between. The CDR3 totals 14 residues. DNA for the CDR3: TGTGCCAGCAGTTACTCGACAGGCGCCTACGAGCAGTACTTC. Its protein product is CASSYSTGAYEQYF.

The chain is built from TRBV24-1 and TRBJ1-5; 7 bases map to TRBD1. Germline V gene sequence: CDR1 KGHDR, CDR2 SFDVKD. J was trimmed by 5 bases and V by 4 bases; bases with no gene match: 7. This CDR3 contains 15 residues. The CDR3 DNA sequence: TGTGCCACCAGTGAGGGGACAGTTGGGGATCAGCCCCAGCATTTT. This sequence encodes CATSEGTVGDQPQHF.

The chain uses TRBV9 and TRBJ1-2; a weak D match, TRBD1 (6 bases). Trimming took off 2 bases at V and 4 bases at J, with 12 bases between the two ends. The CDR3 totals 14 residues. The germline V gene has CDR1 SGDLS and CDR2 YYNGEE. CDR3: CASSVARGIYGYTF. CDR3 DNA sequence: TGTGCCAGCAGCGTTGCCAGGGGAATCTATGGCTACACCTTC.

This chain links TRBV19 with TRBJ1-2; no firm D call. CDR1 is LNHDA and CDR2 is SQIVND in the germline V gene (reference sequence). This CDR3 is built from 13 residues. The V end lost 3 bases, the J end lost 2 bases, and 7 bases lay between the germline ends. CDR3 bases: TGTGCCAGTAGTATTATTGCGAACTATGGCTACACCTTC. Translation: CASSIIANYGYTF.

The gene calls are TRBV5-1 and TRBJ2-4; 13 bases line up with TRBD2. The CDR3 runs 16 residues. The V segment lost 4 bases and the J segment 8 bases; nucleotides outside the gene matches: 9. CDR1 and CDR2 (germline): SGHRS, YFSETQ. The CDR3 is CASSEGLAGVYDIQYF. CDR3 in DNA: TGCGCCAGCAGCGAAGGACTAGCGGGAGTATACGACATTCAGTACTTC. The entire variable domain, with the rest obtained from reference TRBV5-1 and TRBJ2-4, is as follows: KAGVTQTPRYLIKTRGQQVTLSCSPISGHRSVSWYQQTPGQGLQFLFEYFSETQRNKGNFPGRFSGRQFSNSRSEMNVSTLELGDSALYLCASSEGLAGVYDIQYFGAGTRLSVL.

This clone was counted a few times. The chain recombines TRBV18 with TRBJ2-7; 8 positions match TRBD2. J gave up 3 bases and V 6 bases, and 1 base lay outside the gene matches. The germline CDR1 and CDR2 sequences are KGHSH and LQKENI. There are 12 residues in the CDR3. The CDR3 is CASSGGGYEQYF. In DNA, the CDR3 is TGTGCCAGCTCCGGGGGGGGCTACGAGCAGTACTTC.

The J gene is TRBJ2-2, the V gene TRBV5-4, with D hard to call. Germline lookup yields CDR1 SGHNT and CDR2 YYREEE (reference sequence). With 7 bases removed from V and 5 bases from J, the gap between germline ends came to 6 bases. The CDR3 totals 11 residues. The CDR3: CASGRTGELFF. DNA for the CDR3: TGTGCCAGCGGCCGAACCGGGGAGCTGTTTTTT. Together with reference TRBV5-4 and TRBJ2-2, the CDR3 gives the full variable domain: ETGVTQSPTHLIKTRGQQVTLRCSSQSGHNTVSWYQQALGQGPQFIFQYYREEENGRGNFPPRFSGLQFPNYSSELNVNALELDDSALYLCASGRTGELFFGEGSRLTVL.

The V and J genes are TRBV19 and TRBJ1-5; D call uncertain. The CDR3 runs to 12 residues. Germline CDR1 and CDR2: LNHDA and SQIVND (reference sequence). The ends were cut back, 10 bases at V and 3 bases at J, with 10 bases in the middle. Here the CDR3 reads CATGNVNQPQHF. CDR3 bases: TGTGCCACCGGGAATGTCAATCAGCCCCAGCATTTT.

The V gene is TRBV19, the J gene TRBJ1-2, with unresolved D. The CDR3 has 15 amino acids. Per germline, CDR1 LNHDA and CDR2 SQIVND (reference sequence). V was shortened by 3 bases and J by 1 base, with 12 bases between the two germline ends. The CDR3 reads CASSIRAGINYGYTF. The DNA of the CDR3 is TGTGCCAGTAGTATCCGGGCCGGGATTAACTATGGCTACACCTTC.

The chain links TRBV7-9 to TRBJ1-4; no definite D call. CDR1 is SEHNR, CDR2 FQNEAQ, per germline (reference sequence). The CDR3 covers 15 residues. Trimming left V 2 bases short and J 4 bases short, with 11 bases between. CDR3 nucleotides: TGTGCCAGCAGCTTATCGTCCGGGTTTAATGAAAAACTGTTTTTT. The encoded protein is CASSLSSGFNEKLFF.

This rearrangement joins TRBV19 to TRBJ1-1; 9 bases match TRBD1. V shed 8 bases and J 7 bases; nucleotides not matched to a gene: 2. Germline V gene data show CDR1 as LNHDA and CDR2 as SQIVND (reference sequence). The CDR3 consists of 11 residues. The CDR3 loop reads CASGQGIEAFF. CDR3 DNA: TGTGCCAGTGGACAGGGGATTGAAGCTTTCTTT.

This rearrangement joins TRBV28 to TRBJ2-2; 15 nucleotides line up with TRBD2. V trimming: 8 bases; J trimming: 5 bases; junction bases outside the gene matches: 6. CDR3 length: 16 residues. Germline assignment: CDR1 MDHEN and CDR2 SYDVKM. CDR3 region: CASAGLAGGITGELFF. CDR3 DNA sequence: TGTGCCAGCGCCGGACTAGCGGGGGGGATAACCGGGGAGCTGTTTTTT.

This clone turned up a few times. This chain connects TRBV5-1 to TRBJ2-7, with D perhaps TRBD2 (7 bases). Trimming took 4 bases from V and 3 from J, leaving 17 bases between them. In germline, CDR1 is SGHRS, CDR2 YFSETQ. This CDR3 comprises 15 residues. CDR3 protein: CASSLSGGADYEQYF. The CDR3 DNA sequence: TGCGCCAGCAGCCTATCGGGGGGCGCAGACTACGAGCAGTACTTC. The full variable domain, with the rest looked up from reference TRBV5-1 and TRBJ2-7, is KAGVTQTPRYLIKTRGQQVTLSCSPISGHRSVSWYQQTPGQGLQFLFEYFSETQRNKGNFPGRFSGRQFSNSRSEMNVSTLELGDSALYLCASSLSGGADYEQYFGPGTRLTVT.

The chain is built from TRBV19 and TRBJ2-2; maybe TRBD2 (5 bases). The ends were cut back, 0 bases at V and 3 bases at J, with 14 bases in the middle. CDR3 size: 17 residues. Germline assignment: CDR1 LNHDA and CDR2 SQIVND (reference sequence). The CDR3: CASSIESTGLDTGELFF. The CDR3 DNA is TGTGCCAGTAGTATAGAAAGTACGGGGTTGGACACCGGGGAGCTGTTTTTT.

This clone was detected only a few times. The chain couples TRBV27 to TRBJ2-1, with D unclear. The CDR3 totals 15 residues. The germline CDR1 and CDR2 sequences are MNHEY and SMNVEV (reference sequence). V lost 0 bases to trimming and J lost 3 bases, with 9 bases between them. The CDR3 sequence: CASSLSRINYNEQFF. Written as DNA, the CDR3 is TGTGCCAGCAGTTTATCGAGGATTAACTACAATGAGCAGTTCTTC.

V is TRBV18 and J is TRBJ1-5; D ambiguous. V was pared by 1 base and J by 7 bases, with 14 bases between. This CDR3 is 15 amino acids long. Germline CDR1 and CDR2: KGHSH and LQKENI. CDR3 sequence: CASSPRGSPEQPQHF. The CDR3, as DNA: TGTGCCAGCTCACCACGAGGGTCACCGGAGCAGCCCCAGCATTTT.

About this clone itself: Other DNA sequences in this specimen translate into the identical CDR3. The chain carries TRBV18 and TRBJ1-1; D remains unclear. The ends were cut back, 2 bases at V and 6 bases at J, with 13 bases in the middle. This CDR3 spans 14 amino acids. The germline CDR1 and CDR2 sequences are KGHSH and LQKENI. The CDR3 protein is CASSPGRVGAEAFF. CDR3 sequence (DNA): TGTGCCAGCTCACCAGGGAGGGTTGGGGCTGAAGCTTTCTTT.

The sample holds many counts of this clone. The sample carries other DNA sequences with the same CDR3. This chain connects TRBV4-2 to TRBJ1-1; D gene ambiguous. The V end lost 1 base, the J end lost 1 base, and 10 bases lay between the germline ends. The CDR3 loop spans 15 amino acids. Germline CDR1 reads LGHNA; CDR2 reads YNFKEQ. As DNA, the CDR3 is TGTGCCAGCAGCCAAGTTGGAGGGTCGAACACTGAAGCTTTCTTT. Protein: CASSQVGGSNTEAFF.

CDR3 in DNA: TGTGCCAGCAGTGAGGCCGGGGTGAGCAATCAGCCCCAGCATTTT. Its protein product is CASSEAGVSNQPQHF. V is TRBV6-1 and J is TRBJ1-5; D is ambiguous. The CDR3 sequence is 15 residues long. Trimming stripped 3 bases from V and 1 base from J, with 10 bases between. From germline, CDR1 is MNHNS and CDR2 SASEGT.

This clone has more than one count but fewer than ten. The chain has TRBV5-4 and TRBJ2-6; TRBD1 matches 7 bases. The germline gives CDR1 SGHNT, CDR2 YYREEE (reference sequence). The junction had 10 bases not matched to a gene; V was cut back by 4 bases and J by 0 bases. CDR3 size: 18 residues. CDR3 sequence (DNA): TGTGCCAGCAGCCTACGGACAGGAGAAGGCTCTGGGGCCAACGTCCTGACTTTC. It codes for CASSLRTGEGSGANVLTF.